This T cell receptor (beta chain) originates from a study of T cells after yellow fever vaccination. Deletions cut 2 bases from V and 0 bases from J, with 10 bases between. The CDR3 runs to 15 residues. General observations from the study: Abundant bulk-derived clonotypes could contaminate FACS-sorted repertoires.

This clonotype came up many times. A process of 5'RACE template switching, which added a universal primer site and UMIs, was used to make TCR cDNA. TCRdb re-derived calls from the 5' RACE reads in MiXCR, one entry per CDR3 protein. The data contain 45,000 to 60,000 distinct CDR3 sequences, approximately 5.7% of them singletons. This sequence originates from a man younger than 35 who received the YFV17D yellow fever vaccine. The rearrangement joins TRBV12-3 or TRBV12-4 to TRBJ2-5; D remains ambiguous. Here the sequenced sample was PBMCs, either bulk or a sorted T-cell subset (CD4+, CD8+, memory, or dextramer-sorted; not recorded which), taken on the day of the yellow fever booster vaccination. For the CDR3, the DNA is TGTGCCAGCAGTTTAATCTCAGTCTACCAAGAGACCCAGTACTTC. Translation gives CASSLISVYQETQYF.